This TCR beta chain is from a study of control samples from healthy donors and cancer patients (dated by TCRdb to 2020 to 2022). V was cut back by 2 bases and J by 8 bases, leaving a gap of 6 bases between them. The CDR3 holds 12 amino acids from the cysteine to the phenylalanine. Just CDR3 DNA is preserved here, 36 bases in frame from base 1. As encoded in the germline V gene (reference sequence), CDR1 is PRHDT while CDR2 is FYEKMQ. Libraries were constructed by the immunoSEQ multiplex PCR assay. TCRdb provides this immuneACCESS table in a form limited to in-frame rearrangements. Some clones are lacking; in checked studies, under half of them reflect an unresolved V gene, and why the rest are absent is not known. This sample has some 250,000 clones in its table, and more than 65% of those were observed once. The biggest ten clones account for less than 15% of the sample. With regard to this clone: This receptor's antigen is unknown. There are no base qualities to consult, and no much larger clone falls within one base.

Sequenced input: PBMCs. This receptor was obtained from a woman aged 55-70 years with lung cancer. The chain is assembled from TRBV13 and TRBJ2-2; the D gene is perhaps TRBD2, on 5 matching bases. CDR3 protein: CASSLTGGELFF. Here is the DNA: TGTGCCAGCAGCTTAACGGGGGGGGAGCTGTTTTTT.